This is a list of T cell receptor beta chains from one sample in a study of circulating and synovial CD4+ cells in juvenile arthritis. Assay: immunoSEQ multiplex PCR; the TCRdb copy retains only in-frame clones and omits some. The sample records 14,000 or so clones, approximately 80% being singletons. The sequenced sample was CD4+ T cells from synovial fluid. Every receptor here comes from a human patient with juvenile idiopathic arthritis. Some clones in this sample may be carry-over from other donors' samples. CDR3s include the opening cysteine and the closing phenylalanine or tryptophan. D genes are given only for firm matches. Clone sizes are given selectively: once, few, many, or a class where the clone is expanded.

DNA: TGCGCCAGCAGCTTGGGACTAGCCGAGCAGTACTTC
CDR3: CASSLGLAEQYF
V: TRBV5-1
size: -
J: TRBJ2-7
D: TRBD2

DNA: TGTGCCAGCAGTTACTCGAGAGGGTATGAGCAGTTCTTC
CDR3: CASSYSRGYEQFF
V: TRBV6-5
size: -
J: TRBJ2-1
D: -

DNA: TGTGCCAGCAGCCCCCTGGAGCGGGGGGGCGGGGAGACCCAGTACTTC
CDR3: CASSPLERGGGETQYF
V: TRBV14
size: -
J: TRBJ2-5
D: TRBD2

DNA: TGTGCCAGCAGTGAATGGGAAAGGGGGCGAACTTTCTTT
CDR3: CASSEWERGRTFF
V: TRBV25-1
size: -
J: TRBJ1-1
D: TRBD1

DNA: TGCGCCAGCAGCCTCGCGGGGGGGGGCGGCACAGATACGCAGTATTTT
CDR3: CASSLAGGGGTDTQYF
V: TRBV4-1
size: -
J: TRBJ2-3
D: TRBD2

DNA: TGTGCCAGCTCATCCCGGGACAGCATCAATCAGCCCCAGCATTTT
CDR3: CASSSRDSINQPQHF
V: TRBV19
size: -
J: TRBJ1-5
D: TRBD1

DNA: TGTGCCAGCAGCCTCAGATCCTATGGCTACACCTTC
CDR3: CASSLRSYGYTF
V: TRBV7-9
size: -
J: TRBJ1-2
D: -

DNA: TGCGCCAGCAGCTTGGGACAGCAGAATGAAAAACTGTTTTTT
CDR3: CASSLGQQNEKLFF
V: TRBV5-1
size: -
J: TRBJ1-4
D: -

DNA: TGTGCCAGCAGTGAAAGGGGGCCGGGGGAGCAGTTCTTC
CDR3: CASSERGPGEQFF
V: TRBV6-1
size: -
J: TRBJ2-1
D: TRBD1

DNA: TGTGCCAGCAGCGTAGAGGTGGCGGCAAAATCGAACACTGAAGCTTTCTTT
CDR3: CASSVEVAAKSNTEAFF
V: TRBV9
size: -
J: TRBJ1-1
D: -

DNA: TGCGCCAGCAGCCAATGGACTAGTGCAGATACGCAGTATTTT
CDR3: CASSQWTSADTQYF
V: TRBV4-3
size: few
J: TRBJ2-3
D: TRBD2

DNA: TGTGCCAGCAGTTACAAGGGGAATACGCAGTATTTT
CDR3: CASSYKGNTQYF
V: TRBV27
size: -
J: TRBJ2-3
D: -

DNA: TGTGCCAGCAGGCCGGGACAGGAGAGCACTGAAGCTTTCTTT
CDR3: CASRPGQESTEAFF
V: TRBV6-1
size: -
J: TRBJ1-1
D: TRBD1

DNA: TGTGCCAGCAGCTCATCCGACAGGGTCCAGCCCCAGCATTTT
CDR3: CASSSSDRVQPQHF
V: TRBV2
size: -
J: TRBJ1-5
D: TRBD1

DNA: TGTGCCAGCAGCTACGGTGGAGGGGTGTATGAGCAGTTCTTC
CDR3: CASSYGGGVYEQFF
V: TRBV5-4
size: -
J: TRBJ2-1
D: -

DNA: TGTGCCAGCAGGGCCCACGCCTCACCCCTCCACTTT
CDR3: CASRAHASPLHF
V: TRBV27
size: few
J: TRBJ1-6
D: -

DNA: TGTGCCAGCAGCGTTAATGGGTACAGGGACACCGGGGAGCTGTTTTTT
CDR3: CASSVNGYRDTGELFF
V: TRBV11-2
size: -
J: TRBJ2-2
D: -

DNA: TGCGCCAGCAGCTTGGGGGTAGGGGCAAGCACTGAAGCTTTCTTT
CDR3: CASSLGVGASTEAFF
V: TRBV5-1
size: -
J: TRBJ1-1
D: -

DNA: TGTGCCAGCAGCTTAAGTCGGCAGGGGAATGAAAAACTGTTTTTT
CDR3: CASSLSRQGNEKLFF
V: TRBV7-9
size: -
J: TRBJ1-4
D: -

DNA: TGTGCCAGCAGCCGAGGGTGGGAGCAGTACTTC
CDR3: CASSRGWEQYF
V: TRBV7-2
size: -
J: TRBJ2-7
D: -

DNA: TGTGCCACCTCGACAACGACTAGCGGCTACAATGAGCAGTTCTTC
CDR3: CATSTTTSGYNEQFF
V: TRBV6-1
size: -
J: TRBJ2-1
D: TRBD2

DNA: TGTGCCAGCAGTCCCCCGGGACAGAACAATCAGCCCCAGCATTTT
CDR3: CASSPPGQNNQPQHF
V: TRBV28
size: -
J: TRBJ1-5
D: TRBD1

DNA: TGTGCCAGCAGCCGAGGAAGCGGGGGGGCCTTGGAGACCCAGTACTTC
CDR3: CASSRGSGGALETQYF
V: TRBV4-2
size: -
J: TRBJ2-5
D: TRBD2

DNA: TGTGCCAGTAGCCCCGGGACAGCCTTCTACGAGCAGTACTTC
CDR3: CASSPGTAFYEQYF
V: TRBV6-1
size: -
J: TRBJ2-7
D: TRBD1

DNA: TGTGCCAGCAGCTCCCGGGACTCCCGCACAGATACGCAGTATTTT
CDR3: CASSSRDSRTDTQYF
V: TRBV5-4
size: -
J: TRBJ2-3
D: -

DNA: TGTGCCAGCAGTCACAGGGTTTATTCACCCCTCCACTTT
CDR3: CASSHRVYSPLHF
V: TRBV27
size: -
J: TRBJ1-6
D: -

DNA: TGTGCCAGCAGTGACGGTAGGGGAGGTGGTGATGAGCAGTTCTTC
CDR3: CASSDGRGGGDEQFF
V: TRBV6-4
size: -
J: TRBJ2-1
D: -

DNA: TGTGCCTGGAGAACCCCCGGGGATAATTCCCCCCTCCACTTT
CDR3: CAWRTPGDNSPLHF
V: TRBV30
size: -
J: TRBJ1-6
D: -

DNA: TGTGCCAGCAGTGAAGTCGGTGGGGGCGGGTATGGCTACACCTTC
CDR3: CASSEVGGGGYGYTF
V: TRBV6-1
size: -
J: TRBJ1-2
D: -

DNA: TGTGCCAGCAGTTACCCAGGGTTCTACACCTTC
CDR3: CASSYPGFYTF
V: TRBV6-5
size: -
J: TRBJ1-2
D: -

DNA: TGTGCCAGTAGTATTGGGGGACAGGAATTCTCTGGGGCCAACGTCCTGACTTTC
CDR3: CASSIGGQEFSGANVLTF
V: TRBV19
size: -
J: TRBJ2-6
D: TRBD1

DNA: TGCGCCAGCAGCCAAGATCGGTCCTCACAGGCAAGGGAGCAGTTCTTC
CDR3: CASSQDRSSQAREQFF
V: TRBV4-1
size: -
J: TRBJ2-1
D: -

DNA: TGTGCCAGCTCACCGAGGACAGCCTATAATGAAAAACTGTTTTTT
CDR3: CASSPRTAYNEKLFF
V: TRBV18
size: -
J: TRBJ1-4
D: -

DNA: TGTGCCAGCAGCTTCGGACAGGGCCACTACAATGAGCAGTTCTTC
CDR3: CASSFGQGHYNEQFF
V: TRBV6-5
size: -
J: TRBJ2-1
D: TRBD1

DNA: TGTGCCAGCAGCTTAGCGAGGGCAGGGACACGCCGTGGCTACACCTTC
CDR3: CASSLARAGTRRGYTF
V: TRBV7-9
size: -
J: TRBJ1-2
D: -

DNA: TGTGCCAGCAGTTCAAGAGATACTAGCTCCTATAATTCACCCCTCCACTTT
CDR3: CASSSRDTSSYNSPLHF
V: TRBV28
size: -
J: TRBJ1-6
D: -

DNA: TGTGCCAGCAGCCAACAGGTGTACGAGCAGTACTTC
CDR3: CASSQQVYEQYF
V: TRBV14
size: -
J: TRBJ2-7
D: -

DNA: TGTGCCAGCAGCTTGGGGGTAGGGACAGATAATTCACCCCTCCACTTT
CDR3: CASSLGVGTDNSPLHF
V: TRBV5-5
size: -
J: TRBJ1-6
D: TRBD1

DNA: TGTGCCACCAGCAGTCGGCCGGCGGCCGGCACCGGGGAGCTGTTTTTT
CDR3: CATSSRPAAGTGELFF
V: TRBV15
size: -
J: TRBJ2-2
D: -

DNA: TGCGCCAGCAGCTTGCAGACATCGAACACTGAAGCTTTCTTT
CDR3: CASSLQTSNTEAFF
V: TRBV5-1
size: -
J: TRBJ1-1
D: -

DNA: TGTGCCAGCAGGGTACAAAACAGGGGTCTCGTCGAAGCTTTCTTT
CDR3: CASRVQNRGLVEAFF
V: TRBV5-6
size: -
J: TRBJ1-1
D: TRBD1

DNA: TGTGCCAGCAGCGCCCCAGGGAAAGCTTTCTTT
CDR3: CASSAPGKAFF
V: TRBV7-9
size: -
J: TRBJ1-1
D: -

DNA: TGCGCCAGCAGCTTCAGGGCGGAAGAAAAACTGTTTTTT
CDR3: CASSFRAEEKLFF
V: TRBV5-1
size: -
J: TRBJ1-4
D: -

DNA: TGTGCCAGCCGCCCGGGGACAGCCTACGAGCAGTACTTC
CDR3: CASRPGTAYEQYF
V: TRBV6-5
size: once
J: TRBJ2-7
D: TRBD1

DNA: TGCGCCAGCAGCCAAGCAGAACAGGGGGGTGAAAAACTGTTCTTT
CDR3: CASSQAEQGGEKLFF
V: TRBV4-3
size: -
J: TRBJ1-4
D: TRBD1

DNA: TGTGCCAGCTCCGGACAGTTGAACACTGAAGCTTTCTTT
CDR3: CASSGQLNTEAFF
V: TRBV11-3
size: -
J: TRBJ1-1
D: -